The 20 T cell receptor beta chains below come from one sample, sequenced in a study of blood T cell repertoires in COVID-19. Libraries were prepared by immunoSEQ multiplex PCR; TCRdb keeps only in-frame clonotypes and omits some of them. Here the sample spans 20,000 to 25,000 clones, over 75% being singletons. Sequenced sample: peripheral blood. These receptors came from a woman aged 80 or over with acute or convalescent COVID-19.

This clone has just one count. The CDR3 here is CASSLAGQMNTEAFF. DNA for the CDR3: TGTGCCAGCAGCTTAGCGGGACAGATGAACACTGAAGCTTTCTTT. The chain combines TRBV7-9 with TRBJ1-1; TRBD1 agrees at 7 bases. The CDR3 totals 15 residues. V trimming: 0 bases; J trimming: 0 bases; junction bases outside the gene matches: 1. Germline values: CDR1 SEHNR, CDR2 FQNEAQ (reference sequence).

The chain links TRBV6-5 to TRBJ1-1; 10 positions agree with TRBD1. Germline values: CDR1 MNHEY, CDR2 SVGAGI. After removal of 2 bases from V and 7 bases from J, the junction contained 4 bases not matched to a gene. The CDR3 spans 14 residues. The DNA of the CDR3 is TGTGCCAGCAGTTACCTGGGGACAGGGGTTGAAGCTTTCTTT. Protein product: CASSYLGTGVEAFF.

V is TRBV18 and J is TRBJ1-1, with D tentatively TRBD1 (5 bases). This CDR3 spans 17 amino acids. V lost 0 bases and J 3 bases, leaving 17 bases between the germline ends. The V gene's germline CDR1 is KGHSH and CDR2 LQKENI. The CDR3: CASSPPGREGLDTEAFF. DNA for the CDR3: TGTGCCAGCTCACCACCGGGCAGGGAGGGGTTGGACACTGAAGCTTTCTTT.

The V and J genes are TRBV7-8 and TRBJ1-2, with TRBD1 matching over 9 bases. Germline V gives CDR1 SGHVS, CDR2 FQNEAQ. CDR3 size: 13 residues. V lost 5 bases to trimming and J lost 6 bases; unmatched junction nucleotides: 4. CDR3 loop: CASSRDRVDGYTF. The CDR3 DNA sequence: TGTGCCAGCAGCCGGGACAGGGTGGATGGCTACACCTTC.

The genes are TRBV28 and TRBJ1-3; possibly TRBD1 for D (5 bases). The germline CDR1 and CDR2 sequences are MDHEN and SYDVKM. V dropped 4 bases and J dropped 0 bases, with 13 bases sitting between them. This CDR3 has 16 residues. CDR3 nucleotide sequence: TGTGCCAGCAGTTACACGGGGGGGTACTCTGGAAACACCATATATTTT. Protein sequence: CASSYTGGYSGNTIYF.

The CDR3 nucleotides read TGTGCCACCAGTGCGTCTAGCGGGAAAGTGGATACGCAGTATTTT. This encodes CATSASSGKVDTQYF. The genes are TRBV24-1 and TRBJ2-3; 9 bases line up with TRBD2. From germline, CDR1 is KGHDR and CDR2 SFDVKD. CDR3 length: 15 residues. J was trimmed by 6 bases and V by 5 bases; bases with no gene match: 8.

This chain connects TRBV4-1 to TRBJ1-4; 7 bases match TRBD1. J lost 7 bases, V lost 1 base, and 6 bases had no gene match. The length of the CDR3 is 15 residues. CDR1 is MGHRA and CDR2 is YSYEKL in the germline V gene. The CDR3 nucleotides are TGCGCCAGCAGCCAAGTGACAGGGTCGGGTGAAAAACTGTTTTTT. It encodes CASSQVTGSGEKLFF.

J is TRBJ1-3 and V is TRBV14; D gene uncertain. Germline CDR1 and CDR2: SGHDN and FVKESK. The CDR3 covers 15 residues. Trimming pared 0 bases from V and 0 bases from J, leaving 6 bases between. CDR3: CASSQDFGSGNTIYF. In nucleotides, the CDR3 is TGTGCCAGCAGCCAAGATTTCGGCTCTGGAAACACCATATATTTT.

This clone appeared a few times. This sequence joins TRBV29-1 and TRBJ1-1, with 9 positions matching TRBD1. V lost 4 bases, J lost 4 bases, and 4 bases stayed unmatched. The CDR3 has 13 amino acids. CDR1 SQVTM and CDR2 ANQGSEA come from the germline V gene. The CDR3 spells CSVATGGRTEAFF. The CDR3 nucleotides read TGCAGCGTTGCCACAGGGGGCCGCACTGAAGCTTTCTTT.

Here the CDR3 DNA reads TGTGCCTGGGGGGCCCTGTCGTACGAGCAGTACTTC. Protein sequence: CAWGALSYEQYF. This chain links TRBV30 with TRBJ2-7, with a weak D call TRBD1 (5 bases). Germline CDR1 GTSNPN, CDR2 SVGIG (reference sequence). Trimming pared 5 bases from V and 4 bases from J, leaving 12 bases between. The CDR3 loop spans 12 amino acids.

V usage is TRBV6-5 and J usage is TRBJ2-7; 10 nucleotides align to TRBD1. J lost 6 bases, V lost 5 bases, and 7 bases had no gene match. From germline, CDR1 is MNHEY and CDR2 SVGAGI. This CDR3 has 14 amino acids. CDR3 coding DNA: TGTGCCAGCAGTCCTCCGGGACAGGGGTTCGAGCAGTACTTC. This gives the protein CASSPPGQGFEQYF.

J is TRBJ1-2 and V is TRBV25-1, with D possibly matching TRBD1 (5 bases). Germline-derived CDR1 and CDR2 are MGHDK and SYGVNS. This CDR3 contains 11 residues. V was clipped by 11 bases and J by 2 bases, with 9 bases between them. CDR3 loop: CAAQGNYGYTF. The CDR3 DNA reads TGTGCCGCCCAGGGCAACTATGGCTACACCTTC.

The count of this clone is one. This chain uses TRBV24-1 with TRBJ2-7; possible D gene TRBD1, 5 bases. V shed 4 bases and J shed 6 bases, with 12 bases lying between them. This CDR3 is 13 amino acids long. CDR1 and CDR2 from the germline V gene are KGHDR and SFDVKD. The CDR3 protein is CATSESTVGEQYF. The CDR3 bases are TGTGCCACCAGTGAGTCGACAGTAGGCGAGCAGTACTTC.

V usage is TRBV19 and J usage is TRBJ2-1; D is possibly TRBD1 (5 bases). The CDR3 covers 14 residues. The germline gives CDR1 LNHDA, CDR2 SQIVND (reference sequence). V shed 7 bases and J shed 8 bases, with 18 bases lying between them. The CDR3 here is CASKLGPAGDEQFF. The CDR3 bases are TGTGCCAGTAAATTGGGGCCGGCTGGCGATGAGCAGTTCTTC.

V is TRBV9 and J is TRBJ2-1, with D tentatively TRBD2 (6 bases). Germline V lookup: CDR1 SGDLS, CDR2 YYNGEE. This CDR3 is built from 14 residues. Trimming stripped 4 bases from V and 7 bases from J, with 15 bases between. CDR3 loop: CASSFRLVGNEQFF. The CDR3 DNA is TGTGCCAGCAGCTTTCGACTAGTAGGGAATGAGCAGTTCTTC.

The chain joins TRBV2 to TRBJ1-5; the D gene is possibly TRBD1 (5 bases). V was trimmed by 6 bases and J by 7 bases, leaving 22 bases between them. The CDR3 has 16 residues. Germline V gives CDR1 SNHLY, CDR2 FYNNEI. The CDR3 nucleotides read TGTGCCAGCAGCGTAGGGCCTCCAGGGACTGGGCAGCCCCAGCATTTT. Its translation is CASSVGPPGTGQPQHF. Together with reference TRBV2 and TRBJ1-5, the CDR3 gives the full variable domain: EPEVTQTPSHQVTQMGQEVILRCVPISNHLYFYWYRQILGQKVEFLVSFYNNEISEKSEIFDDQFSVERPDGSNFTLKIRSTKLEDSAMYFCASSVGPPGTGQPQHFGDGTRLSIL.

In this sample, this clone turned up once. The CDR3 protein is CASSVTGTGEKLFF. The CDR3 DNA is TGTGCCAGCAGCGTCACAGGTACGGGTGAAAAACTGTTTTTT. The chain links TRBV9 to TRBJ1-4; TRBD1 might be the D (5 bases). The CDR3 has 14 residues. From germline, CDR1 is SGDLS and CDR2 YYNGEE. The V gene lost 2 bases and the J gene lost 7 bases, with 12 bases spanning the gap. The entire variable domain, with the rest obtained from reference TRBV9 and TRBJ1-4, is as follows: DSGVTQTPKHLITATGQRVTLRCSPRSGDLSVYWYQQSLDQGLQFLIQYYNGEERAKGNILERFSAQQFPDLHSELNLSSLELGDSALYFCASSVTGTGEKLFFGSGTQLSVL.

This clone was found once. V and J are TRBV21-1 and TRBJ1-5; the D segment call TRBD1 is taken from the table without a DNA check. TRBV21-1 is designated a pseudogene. CDR3 length equals 15 residues. The CDR3 loop is CASSTHRDSNQPQHF. Written as DNA, the CDR3 is TGTGCCAGCAGCACCCACAGGGACAGCAATCAGCCCCAGCATTTT.

This clone occurred once. The gene calls are TRBV12-3 or TRBV12-4 and TRBJ1-2; TRBD1 agrees at 7 bases. The V gene end was trimmed by 6 bases and the J gene end by 7 bases; junction bases not matched to a gene: 5. CDR3 length: 12 residues. The CDR3 sequence: CASRKGGGGYTF. In DNA form, the CDR3 reads TGTGCCAGCAGGAAAGGGGGCGGTGGCTACACCTTC.

The rearrangement links TRBV19 to TRBJ1-1; 9 bases align to TRBD1. With V trimmed by 7 bases and J by 5 bases, 8 bases remained unmatched. The CDR3 extends over 14 amino acids. Germline loops: CDR1 LNHDA, CDR2 SQIVND (reference sequence). The CDR3, as DNA: TGTGCCAGTATCAACAGGGGGCGCGGGACTGAAGCTTTCTTT. Translated: CASINRGRGTEAFF.